These 13 T cell receptor beta chains came from one sample sequenced in a study of blood T cell repertoires in COVID-19. Sequencing was performed with immunoSEQ multiplex PCR; in TCRdb, only in-frame clones are kept and a portion is missing. Of 130,000 to 150,000 clones in the sample, approximately 87% are singletons; the top ten hold 5.5% to 7.5%. Material: peripheral blood. The receptor set was obtained from a man older than 75 with acute or convalescent COVID-19.

This chain joins TRBV10-3 and TRBJ2-3; D call uncertain. Germline lookup yields CDR1 ENHRY and CDR2 SYGVKD. V gave up 3 bases and J gave up 11 bases, with 18 bases separating them. This CDR3 has 14 residues. This CDR3 reads CAISELESEVKQYF. The CDR3 nucleotides read TGTGCCATCAGTGAACTGGAATCCGAGGTTAAGCAGTATTTT.

The rearrangement uses TRBV9 and TRBJ1-1; D not resolved. This CDR3 has 15 residues. Germline lookup yields CDR1 SGDLS and CDR2 YYNGEE. Trimming took off 0 bases at V and 3 bases at J, with 12 bases between the two ends. CDR3 DNA: TGTGCCAGCAGCGTAGCTCCCAGGCTGGACACTGAAGCTTTCTTT. This encodes CASSVAPRLDTEAFF.

This sequence joins TRBV6-1 and TRBJ2-5; 8 positions match TRBD1. There are 15 residues in the CDR3. V trimming: 2 bases; J trimming: 5 bases; junction bases outside the gene matches: 7. Germline CDR1 is MNHNS and CDR2 is SASEGT. This CDR3 reads CASSEWDRTRETQYF. The CDR3 coding sequence is TGTGCCAGCAGTGAATGGGACAGGACGCGCGAGACCCAGTACTTC.

The chain employs TRBV7-2 and TRBJ2-2; D is perhaps TRBD1 (5 bases). The V end lost 11 bases, the J end lost 0 bases, and 10 bases lay between the germline ends. CDR1 is SGHTA and CDR2 is FQGNSA in the germline V gene. This CDR3 is 13 amino acids long. The CDR3: CACRTPNTGELFF. CDR3 nucleotide sequence: TGTGCCTGCCGGACACCGAACACCGGGGAGCTGTTTTTT.

A single count supports this clone. The V gene is TRBV27, the J gene TRBJ1-5, with D maybe TRBD1 (6 bases). The CDR3 totals 18 residues. Germline V CDR1 and CDR2: MNHEY, SMNVEV (reference sequence). The ends were cut back, 10 bases at V and 2 bases at J, with 27 bases in the middle. The CDR3 protein is CATSSRQVFSSGNQPQHF. DNA of the CDR3: TGTGCCACCTCCTCTAGACAGGTTTTTAGTTCTGGCAATCAGCCCCAGCATTTT.

The chain couples TRBV10-1 to TRBJ1-5; D unclear. The V end lost 0 bases, the J end lost 3 bases, and 6 bases lay between the germline ends. This CDR3 spans 14 amino acids. In germline, CDR1 is WNHNN, CDR2 SYGVQD (reference sequence). CDR3 loop: CASSESVDNQPQHF. In DNA form, the CDR3 reads TGCGCCAGCAGTGAGTCGGTAGACAATCAGCCCCAGCATTTT.

This clone showed up just once. The rearrangement links TRBV6-1 to TRBJ2-5; D might be TRBD1 (7 bases). V shed 3 bases and J shed 4 bases, with 15 bases lying between them. Looked up from germline, CDR1 is MNHNS and CDR2 is SASEGT. The CDR3 consists of 15 residues. CDR3 sequence reads: CASSEGRGVLETQYF. CDR3 sequence (DNA): TGTGCCAGCAGTGAGGGCAGGGGGGTCCTAGAGACCCAGTACTTC.

The chain couples TRBV3-1 (or the pseudogene TRBV3-2) to TRBJ1-2; D not certain. The CDR3 contains 13 residues. The V gene's germline CDR1 is LGHDT and CDR2 YNNKEL (reference sequence). Trimming took off 1 base at V and 8 bases at J, with 11 bases between the two ends. This CDR3 is CASSQASSGGYTF. The CDR3 coding sequence is TGTGCCAGCAGCCAAGCGAGTTCGGGAGGCTACACCTTC.

This clone has just a few counts. This rearrangement joins TRBV11-1 to TRBJ2-7; no clear D gene. Trimming left V 3 bases short and J 5 bases short, with 5 bases between. Germline CDR1 SGHAT, CDR2 FQDESV (reference sequence). This CDR3 is built from 11 residues. The DNA of the CDR3 is TGTGCCAGCAGCTTCGAGGACGAGCAGTACTTC. Residues: CASSFEDEQYF.

The chain recombines TRBV5-6 with TRBJ1-2; D gene unclear. The CDR3 totals 13 residues. Germline V gives CDR1 SGHDT, CDR2 YYEEEE. The germline V and J ends were trimmed by 3 bases and 7 bases, with 13 bases remaining between them. The CDR3 spells CASSSGFPGGYTF. CDR3 nucleotide sequence: TGTGCCAGCAGCTCCGGGTTTCCCGGTGGCTACACCTTC.

The genes are TRBV7-2 and TRBJ1-3; D call uncertain. Germline V gene data show CDR1 as SGHTA and CDR2 as FQGNSA. Deletions cut 5 bases from V and 0 bases from J, with 14 bases between. There are 16 residues in the CDR3. The CDR3 region is CASSRDTVISGNTIYF. As DNA, the CDR3 is TGTGCCAGCAGCAGAGACACCGTAATCTCTGGAAACACCATATATTTT.

V is TRBV30 and J is TRBJ1-1; D is undetermined. The CDR3 extends over 14 amino acids. Trimming removed 2 bases at V and 3 bases at J, with 13 bases between. From germline, CDR1 is GTSNPN and CDR2 SVGIG (reference sequence). CDR3 in amino acids: CAWSFEAFDTEAFF. CDR3 sequence (DNA): TGTGCCTGGAGTTTCGAGGCGTTCGACACTGAAGCTTTCTTT. The whole variable domain, filled in from reference TRBV30 and TRBJ1-1, reads SQTIHQWPATLVQPVGSPLSLECTVEGTSNPNLYWYRQAAGRGLQLLFYSVGIGQISSEVPQNLSASRPQDRQFILSSKKLLLSDSGFYLCAWSFEAFDTEAFFGQGTRLTVV.

The rearrangement joins TRBV3-1 (or the pseudogene TRBV3-2) to TRBJ2-5, with TRBD1 as a possible D gene (6 bases). V lost 4 bases and J 5 bases, leaving 17 bases between the germline ends. CDR3 length: 15 residues. The V gene's germline CDR1 is LGHDT and CDR2 YNNKEL (reference sequence). DNA of the CDR3: TGTGCCAGCAGCCGGGACACCTCGTCCCTTGAGACCCAGTACTTC. Translated: CASSRDTSSLETQYF.